This T cell receptor beta chain was observed in a study of post-analysis software for immune sequencing data. Study-level background: The courses of disease that were included comprised relapsing-remitting, secondary progressive and progressive-relapsing multiple sclerosis. Findings of the study overall: Those with multiple sclerosis, the patient group, showed significantly lower normalized Chao1 diversity than controls.

Prepared TCR beta cDNA libraries contained unique molecular identifiers. Researchers reported about 500,000 cDNA molecules coming from roughly 1 to 10 million T cells. A single record per CDR3 protein comes from TCRdb applying MiXCR to the PCR reads. This sample has over 150,000 distinct CDR3 sequences, with approximately 30% found just once. For this clonotype: As yet, its antigen is unknown.

The sequenced sample was blood. This receptor was obtained from a girl aged 5-17 years with multiple sclerosis.

The CDR3 loop reads CASSGGTGYTF. The DNA for the CDR3 is TGTGCCAGCAGCGGGGGGACGGGCTACACCTTC. This chain links TRBV3-1 with TRBJ1-2, with D perhaps TRBD1 (5 bases). CDR1 and CDR2 from the germline V gene are LGHDT and YNNKEL (reference sequence). The CDR3 sequence is 11 residues long. V was cut by 5 bases and J by 8 bases, with 9 bases left in between.